The 18 T cell receptor beta chains given below trace back to one sample, sequenced in a study. Cells sorted as Tregs were CD4+, CD25+ and CD127-/low. TCRdb reprocessed the 5' RACE reads via MiXCR and lists one record per CDR3 protein. This table has about 9,800 distinct CDR3 sequences, 25% to 30% appearing once. Sequenced sample: Tregs sorted from blood. These receptors were taken from a female donor with breast cancer.

In this sample, this clonotype turned up many times. The rearrangement uses TRBV12-3 or TRBV12-4 and TRBJ2-3; TRBD1 aligns across 8 bases. The CDR3 consists of 17 residues. V gave up 6 bases and J gave up 0 bases; unmatched junction bases: 11. CDR3 sequence reads: CASSNPRRGRSTDTQYF. The DNA for the CDR3 is TGTGCCAGCAGCAACCCCCGCAGGGGGCGAAGCACAGATACGCAGTATTTT.

This clonotype appeared a few times. The chain carries TRBV7-9 and TRBJ2-3; no reliable D call. V was clipped by 4 bases and J by 2 bases, with 1 base between them. CDR1 and CDR2 from the germline V gene are SEHNR and FQNEAQ (reference sequence). This CDR3 has 11 amino acids. CDR3 DNA sequence: TGTGCCAGCAGCTACACAGATACGCAGTATTTT. Amino acids: CASSYTDTQYF. Combining the CDR3 with reference TRBV7-9 and TRBJ2-3 gives the whole variable domain DTGVSQNPRHKITKRGQNVTFRCDPISEHNRLYWYRQTLGQGPEFLTYFQNEAQLEKSRLLSDRFSAERPKGSFSTLEIQRTEQGDSAMYLCASSYTDTQYFGPGTRLTVL.

By share, this clonotype counts as medium-sized. V and J are TRBV5-4 and TRBJ1-1; D possibly corresponds to TRBD1 (6 bases). V was clipped by 1 base and J by 4 bases, with 11 bases between them. In germline, CDR1 is SGHNT, CDR2 YYREEE (reference sequence). The CDR3 contains 14 residues. The CDR3 region has the DNA TGTGCCAGCAGCTTGAGCGGGGGCTTCACTGAAGCTTTCTTT. Protein sequence: CASSLSGGFTEAFF. Filled out from reference TRBV5-4 and TRBJ1-1, the complete variable domain reads ETGVTQSPTHLIKTRGQQVTLRCSSQSGHNTVSWYQQALGQGPQFIFQYYREEENGRGNFPPRFSGLQFPNYSSELNVNALELDDSALYLCASSLSGGFTEAFFGQGTRLTVV.

Relative to its sample, this clonotype is medium-sized. The genes are TRBV9 and TRBJ2-6, with TRBD2 as a possible D gene (6 bases). Germline lookup yields CDR1 SGDLS and CDR2 YYNGEE. This CDR3 is built from 14 residues. The V end was cut by 4 bases, the J end by 3 bases, with 8 bases between. For the CDR3, the DNA is TGTGCCAGCAGCCCGCGGGGTGGGGCCAACGTCCTGACTTTC. It codes for CASSPRGGANVLTF.

This clonotype is termed medium-sized (0.01 to 0.1%). The chain combines TRBV20-1 with TRBJ2-1; 11 bases align to TRBD1. V shed 5 bases, J shed 4 bases, and the junction held 7 bases outside the gene matches. The CDR3 runs to 15 residues. The germline CDR1 and CDR2 sequences are DFQATT and SNEGSKA (reference sequence). CDR3 in DNA: TGCAGTGCTGCGGACGGACAGGGGGCATACAATGAGCAGTTCTTC. It specifies CSAADGQGAYNEQFF.

As regards this clonotype: The final CDR3 position lacks the conserved phenylalanine or tryptophan, pointing to a likely read error. The chain recombines TRBV20-1 with TRBJ1-6; D uncertain. The V and J ends lost 3 bases and 0 bases respectively, with 12 bases between them. Germline V CDR1 and CDR2: DFQATT, SNEGSKA (reference sequence). The CDR3 has 16 residues. CDR3 loop: CSASRPSLSYNSPLHL. The CDR3 region has the DNA TGCAGTGCTAGCAGGCCTTCCCTCTCCTATAATTCACCCCTCCACCTT.

The chain carries TRBV2 and TRBJ2-7; 11 positions agree with TRBD2. The ends lost 3 bases at V and 4 bases at J; junction bases unmatched: 5. The CDR3 contains 15 residues. Looked up from germline, CDR1 is SNHLY and CDR2 is FYNNEI. The CDR3: CASSDMGLAAYEQYF. CDR3 DNA: TGTGCCAGCAGTGATATGGGACTAGCGGCTTACGAGCAGTACTTC. Combining the CDR3 with reference TRBV2 and TRBJ2-7 gives the whole variable domain EPEVTQTPSHQVTQMGQEVILRCVPISNHLYFYWYRQILGQKVEFLVSFYNNEISEKSEIFDDQFSVERPDGSNFTLKIRSTKLEDSAMYFCASSDMGLAAYEQYFGPGTRLTVT.

The sample holds a few counts of this clonotype. This sequence joins TRBV11-3 and TRBJ1-1; the match to TRBD1 covers 7 bases. V dropped 1 base and J dropped 4; count of bases not matched to a gene: 6. The germline V gene encodes CDR1 SGHNT and CDR2 YENEEA. This CDR3 contains 15 residues. CDR3 sequence reads: CASSLGRGLGTEAFF. In nucleotides, the CDR3 is TGTGCCAGCAGCTTAGGTAGGGGGCTTGGCACTGAAGCTTTCTTT.

This clonotype appeared many times. The chain carries TRBV5-4 and TRBJ2-1; no clear D. With 2 bases removed from V and 8 bases from J, the gap between germline ends came to 8 bases. The CDR3 runs to 12 residues. Germline lookup yields CDR1 SGHNT and CDR2 YYREEE (reference sequence). CDR3 residues: CASSFNMDEQFF. Here the CDR3 DNA reads TGTGCCAGCAGCTTTAATATGGATGAGCAGTTCTTC.

Sample share makes this clonotype medium-sized. V gene TRBV13 combines with J gene TRBJ2-1; D gene ambiguous. The germline gives CDR1 PRHDT, CDR2 FYEKMQ (reference sequence). Trimming took off 5 bases at V and 6 bases at J, with 5 bases between the two ends. There are 11 residues in the CDR3. DNA of the CDR3: TGTGCCAGCAGCCTCATCAATGAGCAGTTCTTC. The encoded protein is CASSLINEQFF.

The J gene is TRBJ2-7, the V gene TRBV20-1, with no clear D. The CDR3 runs to 14 residues. Between the trimmed V and J ends, which lost 0 bases and 0 bases, there was a span of 9 bases. The germline gives CDR1 DFQATT, CDR2 SNEGSKA (reference sequence). The chain's CDR3 is CSARDPQTSYEQYF. The DNA for the CDR3 is TGCAGTGCTAGAGATCCACAGACCTCCTACGAGCAGTACTTC.

On this clonotype: A much larger clonotype is one base distant, so this may be a read error. The chain uses TRBV20-1 and TRBJ2-1; no clear D. Germline CDR1 DFQATT, CDR2 SNEGSKA (reference sequence). This CDR3 has 15 residues. CDR3 nucleotides: TGCCGTGCTAGAGCCCGATTCGGACCAGCCTGGGGGCAGTTCTTC. It translates to CRARARFGPAWGQFF.

This clonotype is medium-sized in the sample. The chain recombines TRBV28 with TRBJ2-7; maybe TRBD1 (6 bases). Germline V gene data show CDR1 as MDHEN and CDR2 as SYDVKM. The V gene lost 3 bases and the J gene lost 2 bases, with 11 bases spanning the gap. CDR3 length: 14 residues. The CDR3 is CASSFQGFTYEQYF. The CDR3 DNA reads as TGTGCCAGCAGTTTCCAGGGGTTCACCTACGAGCAGTACTTC.

This clonotype appeared a few times. The V call is TRBV9, the J call TRBJ2-7, with D possibly being TRBD2 (6 bases). Germline V gene lookup returns CDR1 SGDLS and CDR2 YYNGEE. The CDR3 totals 15 residues. V lost 1 base, J lost 0 bases, and 11 bases lay in between. The CDR3 coding sequence is TGTGCCAGCAGCGTAACGGGGGAGATCTCCTACGAGCAGTACTTC. This encodes CASSVTGEISYEQYF.

As for this clonotype: A much larger clone lies a single base off, so this may be a read error. The gene calls are TRBV7-9 and TRBJ1-2; possible D gene TRBD1, 6 bases. The germline V gene has CDR1 SEHNR and CDR2 FQNEAQ (reference sequence). There are 15 residues in the CDR3. Trimming cost V 2 bases and J 4 bases, with 14 bases left between them. The CDR3 sequence is CASSLSDRRLYGYTF. For the CDR3, the DNA is TGTGCCAGCAGCTTAAGTGACAGGAGGCTCTATGGCTACACCTTC.

J is TRBJ2-3 and V is TRBV11-2; D unclear. Per germline, CDR1 SGHAT and CDR2 FQNNGV. There are 12 residues in the CDR3. V was pared by 10 bases and J by 5 bases, with 13 bases between. The CDR3: CATRSPIDTQYF. The CDR3 nucleotides are TGTGCCACTAGGTCGCCGATAGATACGCAGTATTTT.

This clonotype showed up many times. V usage is TRBV6-5 and J usage is TRBJ1-1, with D perhaps matching TRBD1 (5 bases). Deletions cut 6 bases from V and 0 bases from J, with 14 bases between. Germline V lookup: CDR1 MNHEY, CDR2 SVGAGI. The CDR3 extends over 15 amino acids. Here the CDR3 reads CASRPYTGVNTEAFF. CDR3 sequence (DNA): TGTGCCAGCAGGCCATACACAGGCGTGAACACTGAAGCTTTCTTT.

This clonotype was counted only a few times. A much larger clonotype is one base distant, so this may be a read error. The V call is TRBV11-2, the J call TRBJ2-1; D might be TRBD1 or TRBD2, each matching 5 bases. The CDR3 spans 14 residues. Germline values: CDR1 SGHAT, CDR2 FQNNGV. The CDR3 sequence: CASSLLGEQDEQSF. CDR3 nucleotides: TGTGCCAGCAGCTTACTGGGGGAGCAGGATGAGCAGTCCTTC.